This entry describes one TCR beta chain. The CDR3 runs 17 residues. Trimming took off 0 bases at V and 2 bases at J, with 16 bases between the two ends. Germline V gene sequence: CDR1 SGDLS, CDR2 YYNGEE. This sample is part of a study of T cell changes during pregnancy in multiple sclerosis. Assay used: immunoSEQ multiplex PCR; TCRdb lists only in-frame clones, some missing. The sample includes about 85,000 clones, approximately 90% of them seen just once. The rearrangement links TRBV9 to TRBJ2-3; D ambiguous. The clonotype was recovered from a female donor with multiple sclerosis, enrolled in a pregnancy study. The sequencing here drew on peripheral blood, taken in the first trimester of pregnancy. As DNA, the CDR3 is TGTGCCAGCAGCGTAGCTGGCTCCCTCCCGTTCACAGATACGCAGTATTTT. Amino acids: CASSVAGSLPFTDTQYF.